These 7 T cell receptor beta chains were all obtained from the same sample, sequenced in a study of CD8+CD57+ T cells in acquired aplastic anemia. Genomic DNA, serving as template, underwent TCR beta VDJ and CDR3 profiling. One entry per CDR3 protein, called by TCRdb with MiXCR from the reads. The profile shows 400,000 to 450,000 distinct CDR3 sequences, around 68% of them singletons. The sequencing input was sorted CD4+, CD8+, or CD8+CD57+ T cells (not recorded which) from PBMCs. The receptors derive from a human donor in good health, serving as a control.

With regard to this clonotype: One junction end does not reproduce the germline sequence, and a read error may be involved. The chain employs TRBV15 and TRBJ2-5; 9 bases agree with TRBD1. Germline V gene data show CDR1 as LNHNV and CDR2 as YYDKDF (reference sequence). The CDR3 spans 16 residues. The CDR3 protein is CATSIGGQGMGEPQYF. CDR3 nucleotides: TGTGCCACTAGCATAGGGGGACAGGGCATGGGTGAGCCCCAGTACTTC.

Only one count was recorded for this clonotype. The rearrangement joins TRBV11-2 to TRBJ2-1; 11 bases line up with TRBD2. Germline V gene lookup returns CDR1 SGHAT and CDR2 FQNNGV. V lost 6 bases and J lost 9; bases outside the gene matches: 7. The CDR3 totals 14 residues. CDR3 nucleotides: TGTGCCAGCAGAACTAGCGGGGGCAGTAGTGAGCAGTTCTTC. It specifies CASRTSGGSSEQFF.

The V and J genes are TRBV7-9 and TRBJ2-7; 10 positions agree with TRBD2. Losses at the gene ends were 6 bases for V and 2 bases for J; bases not matched to a gene: 7. This CDR3 contains 15 residues. Per germline, CDR1 SEHNR and CDR2 FQNEAQ (reference sequence). The CDR3 DNA reads as TGTGCCAGCAGTCAGAGGACTAGCGGACCCTACGAGCAGTACTTC. It codes for CASSQRTSGPYEQYF.

V is TRBV3-1 and J is TRBJ2-5; TRBD2 aligns across 8 bases. This CDR3 contains 17 residues. The V segment lost 0 bases and the J segment 2 bases; nucleotides outside the gene matches: 8. Germline values: CDR1 LGHDT, CDR2 YNNKEL (reference sequence). The CDR3 DNA sequence: TGTGCCAGCAGCCAAGATAAATCGCGGGGGGAGCAAGAGACCCAGTACTTC. The encoded protein is CASSQDKSRGEQETQYF.

A word on this clonotype: The CDR3 end shows no conserved phenylalanine or tryptophan, and so a read error is likely. No DNA is shown, since the ends of the CDR3 on it are uncertain; the CDR3 is the one TCRdb lists. This chain uses TRBV9 with TRBJ1-2. Germline V gene sequence: CDR1 SGDLS, CDR2 YYNGEE. The CDR3 adds up to 11 amino acids, both ends counted. The chain's CDR3 is CASSVDYGCTS.

The chain combines TRBV20-1 with TRBJ2-1; 7 bases agree with TRBD1. This CDR3 is 15 amino acids long. With V trimmed by 2 bases and J by 6 bases, 10 bases remained unmatched. CDR1 and CDR2 from the germline V gene are DFQATT and SNEGSKA (reference sequence). The CDR3 region is CSARRPGQTINEQFF. DNA for the CDR3: TGCAGTGCTAGACGGCCGGGACAGACTATCAATGAGCAGTTCTTC.

This chain links TRBV7-9 with TRBJ2-2; TRBD2 aligns across 10 bases. J lost 1 base, V lost 6 bases, and 2 bases had no gene match. Germline values: CDR1 SEHNR, CDR2 FQNEAQ (reference sequence). CDR3 size: 15 residues. This CDR3 reads CASRVAGGNTGELFF. For the CDR3, the DNA is TGTGCCAGCAGAGTAGCGGGAGGGAACACCGGGGAGCTGTTTTTT.